The T cell receptor (beta chain) described here comes from a study of T cells in Graves' hyperthyroidism and ophthalmopathy. The study's findings and limits: With a median lead of around 6.7 months before onset, the model predicted ophthalmopathy.

This clonotype was recorded a few times. No antigen is known for it. CDR1 is MNHEY, CDR2 SVGEGT, per germline. The CDR3 has 14 residues. Trimming took off 6 bases at V and 4 bases at J, with 16 bases between the two ends. Authors of the study amplified TCR beta CDR3 regions from RNA transcripts. Initially, a first-round RT-PCR of the TCR CDR3 employed the HTBI primer set. TCRdb re-called the multiplex PCR reads with MiXCR, one entry per CDR3 protein. The table includes about 480,000 distinct CDR3 sequences, less than 25% detected once. The cohort's ophthalmopathy patients, a group with duration under 3 months, had a Clinical Activity Score of at least 3 and a NOSPECS grade of at least 4. Clinicians diagnosed patients from clinical symptoms, serum thyroxine and TRAb, thyroid ultrasound and orbital computed tomography.

This sequence originates from a woman aged 65 to 85 with Graves' ophthalmopathy. This sequence joins TRBV6-2 or TRBV6-3 and TRBJ2-7, with D perhaps assigned TRBD1 or TRBD2 (5 bases each). The specimen sequenced was blood. CDR3: CASSRGGQRYEQYF. CDR3 nucleotides: TGTGCCAGCAGCCGGGGCGGGCAGAGGTACGAGCAGTACTTC.